There are many counts of the clone carrying this T cell receptor (beta chain). V was pared by 2 bases and J by 2 bases, with 9 bases between. Germline CDR1 is SEHNR and CDR2 is FQNEAQ (reference sequence). The CDR3 has 14 residues. This entry is derived from a study of spatial heterogeneity in lung cancer. The wider study: Alpha-chain detections were consistently fewer than beta-chain detections among the sequences.

Using its own MiXCR run on the 5' RACE reads, TCRdb lists one record per CDR3 protein. The profile shows 55,000 to 75,000 distinct CDR3 sequences, 8% to 9% of them singletons. Noted time point: blood at routine non-recurrence follow-up after resection. Whole RNA from tumor, nontumor lung or frozen PBMC was sequenced unsorted. Sequences were derived from PBMCs, sampled at follow-up. The chain carries TRBV7-9 and TRBJ1-2, with a weak D call TRBD1 (5 bases). The sequence was collected from a female donor with early-stage non-small cell lung cancer. CDR3 sequence: CASSLQGDNYGYTF. The CDR3 DNA follows: TGTGCCAGCAGCTTACAGGGCGACAACTATGGCTACACCTTC. The variable domain in full, with the rest retrieved from reference TRBV7-9 and TRBJ1-2, is DTGVSQNPRHKITKRGQNVTFRCDPISEHNRLYWYRQTLGQGPEFLTYFQNEAQLEKSRLLSDRFSAERPKGSFSTLEIQRTEQGDSAMYLCASSLQGDNYGYTFGSGTRLTVV.